These 16 T cell receptor beta chains were sequenced from one sample in a study of cytomegalovirus exposure and HLA in healthy donors (dated by TCRdb to 2016 to 2017). Libraries were constructed by the immunoSEQ multiplex PCR assay. For the multiplex PCR, a mixture combining 60 forward primers for TCR Vbeta segments and 13 reverse primers for TCR Jbeta segments was used. This is the immuneACCESS table as TCRdb keeps it, with only in-frame sequences that have V and J called. A part of the clones is gone; compared with another copy, unresolved V genes explain less than half, and the rest is unexplained. Here the sample has 90,000 to 95,000 clones; roughly four fifths occur a single time. The ten largest clonotypes hold roughly 0.63% of the sample. Sequenced material: PBMCs. These receptors were collected from a man under 40 in good health and CMV-seronegative.

Only one count was recorded for this clone. The genes are TRBV7-2 and TRBJ1-1; 7 bases line up with TRBD1. The CDR3 spans 17 residues. Looked up from germline, CDR1 is SGHTA and CDR2 is FQGNSA. V trimming: 3 bases; J trimming: 1 base; junction bases outside the gene matches: 11. Here the CDR3 reads CASSFRDSRFRNTEAFF. In DNA, the CDR3 is TGTGCCAGCAGCTTCCGGGACAGCAGATTTAGGAACACTGAAGCTTTCTTT.

V usage is TRBV7-3 and J usage is TRBJ1-1, with 8 positions matching TRBD1. With 5 bases clipped from V and 4 bases from J, the junction kept 3 bases outside the gene matches. The V gene's germline CDR1 is SGHTA and CDR2 FQGTGA. CDR3 size: 13 residues. The CDR3 coding sequence is TGTGCCAGCAGCCGAACAGGGGGCACTGAAGCTTTCTTT. It encodes CASSRTGGTEAFF. Drawing the rest from reference TRBV7-3 and TRBJ1-1, the complete variable domain is GAGVSQTPSNKVTEKGKYVELRCDPISGHTALYWYRQSLGQGPEFLIYFQGTGAADDSGLPNDRFFAVRPEGSVSTLKIQRTERGDSAVYLCASSRTGGTEAFFGQGTRLTVV.

The chain employs TRBV11-2 and TRBJ2-5, with D unresolved. Germline-derived CDR1 and CDR2 are SGHAT and FQNNGV. Between the trimmed V and J ends, which lost 1 base and 6 bases, there was a span of 9 bases. This CDR3 region has 13 residues. The CDR3 region is CASSLGNRQTQYF. For the CDR3, the DNA is TGTGCCAGCAGCTTAGGGAACAGACAGACCCAGTACTTC.

The chain combines TRBV7-8 with TRBJ2-3; 8 bases align to TRBD2. The CDR3 loop spans 16 amino acids. Germline V lookup: CDR1 SGHVS, CDR2 FQNEAQ. The ends lost 4 bases at V and 0 bases at J; junction bases unmatched: 6. The CDR3 coding sequence is TGTGCCAGCAGCTCCCTACGGGGGGGCAGCACAGATACGCAGTATTTT. Amino acids: CASSSLRGGSTDTQYF.

J is TRBJ1-5 and V is TRBV4-1; D call uncertain. Per the germline V gene, CDR1 is MGHRA and CDR2 is YSYEKL. Trimming pared 1 base from V and 9 bases from J, leaving 7 bases between. The CDR3 totals 12 residues. The CDR3 sequence: CASSQGLGPQHF. Here the CDR3 DNA reads TGCGCCAGCAGCCAAGGACTAGGGCCCCAGCATTTT.

This clone came up once. One end of the junction varies from germline; a read error may be responsible. Other DNA sequences in this specimen translate into the identical CDR3. J is TRBJ2-3 and V is TRBV10-3, with 12 bases lining up with TRBD2. Germline CDR1 and CDR2: ENHRY and SYGVKD. CDR3 size: 14 residues. CDR3 sequence (DNA): TGTGCCATCAGCCGACTAGCGGGAGCAGATACGCAGTATTTC. It codes for CAISRLAGADTQYF.

This clone came up a few times. The chain combines TRBV7-9 with TRBJ1-1; D might be TRBD1 (5 bases). V was shortened by 5 bases and J by 0 bases, with 7 bases between the two germline ends. The V gene's germline CDR1 is SEHNR and CDR2 FQNEAQ (reference sequence). The CDR3 contains 13 residues. In DNA, the CDR3 is TGTGCCAGCAGCAGACAGATGAACACTGAAGCTTTCTTT. The encoded protein is CASSRQMNTEAFF.

The V call is TRBV7-9, the J call TRBJ1-6, with 7 bases aligning to TRBD1. The germline gives CDR1 SEHNR, CDR2 FQNEAQ (reference sequence). The CDR3 has 15 amino acids. V lost 4 bases, J lost 7 bases, and 7 bases stayed unmatched. CDR3 sequence (DNA): TGTGCCAGCAGCTCCCAGGGGGTGTGGAATTCACCCCTCCACTTT. This sequence encodes CASSSQGVWNSPLHF.

This clone was observed a handful of times. The chain combines TRBV11-3 with TRBJ1-6; D is possibly TRBD1 (5 bases). The germline gives CDR1 SGHNT, CDR2 YENEEA. The CDR3 is 15 amino acids. Trimming shortened V by 2 bases and J by 7 bases, and 12 bases separated the two germline ends. Here the CDR3 DNA reads TGTGCCAGCAGCTTACAGGGCGATAACAATTCACCCCTCCACTTT. Encoded protein: CASSLQGDNNSPLHF. The full variable domain, completed using reference TRBV11-3 and TRBJ1-6, is EAGVVQSPRYKIIEKKQPVAFWCNPISGHNTLYWYLQNLGQGPELLIRYENEEAVDDSQLPKDRFSAERLKGVDSTLKIQPAELGDSAVYLCASSLQGDNNSPLHFGNGTRLTVT.

The chain combines TRBV5-4 with TRBJ1-2; D gene unclear. This CDR3 comprises 13 residues. The germline V gene encodes CDR1 SGHNT and CDR2 YYREEE (reference sequence). V dropped 0 bases and J dropped 4 bases, with 7 bases sitting between them. For the CDR3, the DNA is TGTGCCAGCAGCTTGGGAGGAGGCTATGGCTACACCTTC. Residues: CASSLGGGYGYTF.

The chain is built from TRBV7-9 and TRBJ2-1, with TRBD1 as a possible D gene (6 bases). The length of the CDR3 is 13 residues. V lost 2 bases and J 8 bases, leaving 10 bases between the germline ends. Germline lookup yields CDR1 SEHNR and CDR2 FQNEAQ (reference sequence). The CDR3 nucleotides are TGTGCCAGCAGCTTACAGGGGAGATATGAGCAGTTCTTC. The encoded protein is CASSLQGRYEQFF.

The gene calls are TRBV7-2 and TRBJ2-3, with TRBD1 matching over 8 bases. CDR3 length: 14 amino acids. V gave up 3 bases and J gave up 3 bases; unmatched junction bases: 2. CDR1 is SGHTA, CDR2 FQGNSA, per germline. CDR3 sequence: CASSFRGPTDTQYF. Here the CDR3 DNA reads TGTGCCAGCAGCTTCAGGGGGCCGACAGATACGCAGTATTTT.

The rearrangement uses TRBV7-9 and TRBJ2-7, with TRBD1 identical over 7 bases. Unmatched junction bases numbered 6, after V lost 5 bases and J lost 2 bases. CDR3 size: 14 residues. Germline assignment: CDR1 SEHNR and CDR2 FQNEAQ (reference sequence). CDR3 bases: TGTGCCAGCAGCCCGAGACAGGGCCCCTACGAGCAGTACTTC. Translating it yields CASSPRQGPYEQYF.

The CDR3 bases are TGTGCCAGTAGTCCCCCGGACAGGGGTTTCTATGGCTACACCTTC. It yields the protein CASSPPDRGFYGYTF. The J gene is TRBJ1-2, the V gene TRBV19; 9 bases are shared with TRBD1. This CDR3 has 15 residues. Germline V gives CDR1 LNHDA, CDR2 SQIVND (reference sequence). V dropped 5 bases and J dropped 4; count of bases not matched to a gene: 8.

V and J are TRBV7-2 and TRBJ2-7; D is uncertain. Germline CDR1 SGHTA, CDR2 FQGNSA. This CDR3 is built from 16 residues. Trimming removed 4 bases from V and 6 bases from J, with 22 bases in between. The CDR3 sequence is CASSSNPYGGSAEQYF. Written as DNA, the CDR3 is TGTGCCAGCAGCTCGAACCCCTACGGCGGCTCGGCCGAGCAGTACTTC.

The CDR3 sequence: CASSPTWQGSTDTQYF. Written as DNA, the CDR3 is TGTGCCAGCAGCCCCACCTGGCAGGGTAGCACAGATACGCAGTATTTT. This rearrangement joins TRBV7-8 to TRBJ2-3, with D maybe TRBD1 (5 bases). Per the germline V gene, CDR1 is SGHVS and CDR2 is FQNEAQ. Between the trimmed V and J ends, which lost 5 bases and 0 bases, there was a span of 15 bases. This CDR3 is built from 16 residues.